Each of the 30 T cell receptor beta chains below was sequenced from the same sample in a study of cytomegalovirus exposure and HLA in healthy donors. The PCR was carried out with 60 Vbeta primers and 13 Jbeta primers. Clones were read by immunoSEQ multiplex PCR, and TCRdb kept only the in-frame ones, dropping some. Of about 190,000 clones listed, 84% were seen once; the top ten hold approximately 0.26%. Sequencing was done on a sample of PBMCs. These receptors came from a boy younger than 18 in good health and CMV-seronegative.

The chain joins TRBV7-6 to TRBJ2-7; D perhaps matches TRBD2 (5 bases). Trimming stripped 1 base from V and 7 bases from J, with 8 bases between. Per the germline V gene, CDR1 is SGHVS and CDR2 is FNYEAQ. CDR3 length: 12 amino acids. The CDR3 DNA reads as TGTGCCAGCAGCTTAGTACGAGGGGAGCAGTACTTC. Amino acids: CASSLVRGEQYF.

This clone has a handful of counts. V gene TRBV6-5 combines with J gene TRBJ2-2; a possible D gene is TRBD2 (6 bases). This CDR3 region has 12 residues. Germline CDR1 reads MNHEY; CDR2 reads SVGAGI. V was clipped by 10 bases and J by 5 bases, with 11 bases between them. As DNA, the CDR3 is TGTGCCACCCTGGGGGGAACCGGGGAGCTGTTTTTT. This gives the protein CATLGGTGELFF.

This clone came up a few times. The chain employs TRBV7-9 and TRBJ1-2, with 8 bases that match TRBD1. V lost 7 bases to trimming and J lost 8 bases; unmatched junction nucleotides: 12. Germline CDR1 is SEHNR and CDR2 is FQNEAQ (reference sequence). The CDR3 length is 14 residues. This CDR3 reads CASTLTGGSYGYTF. CDR3 coding DNA: TGTGCCAGCACCCTCACAGGGGGATCCTACGGCTACACCTTC.

V is TRBV7-9 and J is TRBJ2-1; tentatively, D is TRBD2 (6 bases). The V end lost 5 bases, the J end lost 0 bases, and 14 bases lay between the germline ends. Per the germline V gene, CDR1 is SEHNR and CDR2 is FQNEAQ (reference sequence). This CDR3 region has 16 residues. The chain's CDR3 is CASSPLPGASYNEQFF. The DNA for the CDR3 is TGTGCCAGCAGCCCCCTCCCGGGAGCCTCCTACAATGAGCAGTTCTTC.

This rearrangement joins TRBV9 to TRBJ2-7, with a tentative D call TRBD1 (6 bases). The CDR3 length is 14 residues. Germline values: CDR1 SGDLS, CDR2 YYNGEE. The germline V and J ends were trimmed by 4 bases and 0 bases, with 11 bases remaining between them. Here the CDR3 DNA reads TGTGCCAGCAGCACTAGACAGGACTCCTACGAGCAGTACTTC. Translation: CASSTRQDSYEQYF.

V gene TRBV28 combines with J gene TRBJ2-2; 7 bases align to TRBD2. With 1 base clipped from V and 2 bases from J, the junction kept 7 bases outside the gene matches. Germline CDR1 MDHEN, CDR2 SYDVKM. CDR3 length: 17 residues. Here the CDR3 DNA reads TGTGCCAGCAGTTTATACGGGCTAGCGGAAAACACCGGGGAGCTGTTTTTT. As protein: CASSLYGLAENTGELFF.

The V gene is TRBV9, the J gene TRBJ1-2; 11 positions agree with TRBD1. V was clipped by 4 bases and J by 0 bases; unmatched bases: 8. The CDR3 contains 17 residues. CDR1 and CDR2 from the germline V gene are SGDLS and YYNGEE. CDR3 residues: CASSPRDRGVPNYGYTF. CDR3 DNA: TGTGCCAGCAGCCCCCGGGACAGGGGGGTCCCTAACTATGGCTACACCTTC.

The rearrangement joins TRBV30 to TRBJ1-5; tentative D call: TRBD1 (5 bases). CDR3 length: 13 residues. Per the germline V gene, CDR1 is GTSNPN and CDR2 is SVGIG (reference sequence). Trimming shortened V by 1 base and J by 4 bases, and 8 bases separated the two germline ends. CDR3 sequence: CAWSEGQNQPQHF. The DNA for the CDR3 is TGTGCCTGGAGTGAAGGACAAAATCAGCCCCAGCATTTT.

The chain employs TRBV7-9 and TRBJ2-3; D possibly corresponds to TRBD2 (6 bases). V lost 5 bases and J lost 6, with 12 bases in between. The V gene's germline CDR1 is SEHNR and CDR2 FQNEAQ (reference sequence). The CDR3 has 13 amino acids. The CDR3: CASSVGLTDTQYF. The CDR3, as DNA: TGTGCCAGCAGCGTGGGACTGACGGATACGCAGTATTTT.

This rearrangement joins TRBV28 to TRBJ2-3; TRBD1 matches 8 bases. The CDR3 extends over 15 amino acids. The germline V gene has CDR1 MDHEN and CDR2 SYDVKM. V lost 3 bases and J lost 1; bases outside the gene matches: 3. CDR3 residues: CASSFDRGGTDTQYF. The CDR3 nucleotides read TGTGCCAGCAGTTTTGACAGGGGAGGCACAGATACGCAGTATTTT.

This clone was seen a handful of times. The chain employs TRBV19 and TRBJ2-7; TRBD2 aligns across 12 bases. The junction had 1 base not matched to a gene; V was cut back by 7 bases and J by 0 bases. The CDR3 has 14 residues. Germline values: CDR1 LNHDA, CDR2 SQIVND (reference sequence). This CDR3 reads CASKTSGSSYEQYF. The CDR3 nucleotides read TGTGCCAGTAAGACTAGCGGGAGCTCCTACGAGCAGTACTTC.

The chain uses TRBV30 and TRBJ1-1; D is undetermined. The CDR3 runs to 15 residues. Trimming stripped 6 bases from V and 0 bases from J, with 17 bases between. Germline V CDR1 and CDR2: GTSNPN, SVGIG (reference sequence). Written as DNA, the CDR3 is TGTGCCTGTTCCCGAGGCCAGTTCATGAACACTGAAGCTTTCTTT. The encoded protein is CACSRGQFMNTEAFF.

This clone was counted a few times. The chain employs TRBV5-6 and TRBJ1-2; a weak D match, TRBD1 (5 bases). In germline, CDR1 is SGHDT, CDR2 YYEEEE. Trimming left V 6 bases short and J 3 bases short, with 18 bases between. The CDR3 is made up of 15 amino acids. Here the CDR3 DNA reads TGTGCCAGCAAGGGGTGGGGCAGGGCGTACTATGGCTACACCTTC. It yields the protein CASKGWGRAYYGYTF. The complete variable domain, with remaining parts taken from reference TRBV5-6 and TRBJ1-2, reads DAGVTQSPTHLIKTRGQQVTLRCSPKSGHDTVSWYQQALGQGPQFIFQYYEEEERQRGNFPDRFSGHQFPNYSSELNVNALLLGDSALYLCASKGWGRAYYGYTFGSGTRLTVV.

This sequence joins TRBV7-4 and TRBJ2-7, with D maybe TRBD1 (5 bases). Between the trimmed V and J ends, which lost 3 bases and 5 bases, there was a span of 17 bases. From germline, CDR1 is SGHVT and CDR2 SQSDAQ. CDR3 length equals 15 residues. The CDR3 nucleotides read TGTGCCAGCAGCTTTTTCGGCAGGGTGGTAAACGAGCAGTACTTC. It yields the protein CASSFFGRVVNEQYF.

The gene calls are TRBV5-1 and TRBJ2-2; the match to TRBD1 covers 9 bases. CDR3 length: 19 residues. Per germline, CDR1 SGHRS and CDR2 YFSETQ. With 4 bases clipped from V and 5 bases from J, the junction kept 18 bases outside the gene matches. The CDR3 nucleotides read TGCGCCAGCAGCCCATCGTATCGTCAACAGGGGGCAAATACCGGGGAGCTGTTTTTT. This translates into CASSPSYRQQGANTGELFF.

This chain links TRBV21-1 with TRBJ2-1; the table names TRBD2, a call not compared with the DNA. TRBV21-1 is noted as a pseudogene. The CDR3 extends over 14 amino acids. CDR3 loop: CARVGTSPSYEQFF. The CDR3 nucleotides read TGTGCCAGAGTCGGGACTAGTCCTTCTTATGAGCAGTTCTTC.

As regards this clone: At one of its ends the junction is not consistent with the germline gene, which may arise from a read error. This chain connects TRBV5-1 to TRBJ2-1; TRBD2 agrees at 13 bases. The CDR3 totals 17 residues. Germline values: CDR1 SGHRS, CDR2 YFSETQ. The CDR3 region is CASSLGGGLAGSNGQFF. In DNA, the CDR3 is TGCGCCAGCAGCTTGGGTGGGGGACTAGCGGGAAGCAATGGGCAGTTCTTC.

The chain carries TRBV6-6 and TRBJ2-7; 9 nucleotides line up with TRBD1. CDR1 is MNHNY, CDR2 SVGAGI, per germline (reference sequence). CDR3 length: 14 residues. V trimming: 2 bases; J trimming: 5 bases; junction bases outside the gene matches: 4. The CDR3 bases are TGTGCCAGCAGTTACCGGGACAGGGCCCACGAGCAGTACTTC. Translating gives CASSYRDRAHEQYF.

The chain links TRBV9 to TRBJ2-3, with 10 bases aligning to TRBD1. The CDR3 has 15 residues. Looked up from germline, CDR1 is SGDLS and CDR2 is YYNGEE. After removal of 4 bases from V and 7 bases from J, the junction contained 9 bases not matched to a gene. CDR3 nucleotides: TGTGCCAGCAGCCCCAGGGACAGGGGCCAATATACGCAGTATTTT. Its translation: CASSPRDRGQYTQYF.

This chain connects TRBV5-1 to TRBJ2-1, with D tentatively TRBD2 (7 bases). V was clipped by 3 bases and J by 9 bases, with 25 bases between them. CDR3 size: 17 residues. The germline V gene has CDR1 SGHRS and CDR2 YFSETQ. The CDR3 sequence: CASSYLGGFGAGTEQFF. CDR3 DNA: TGCGCCAGCAGCTACCTAGGGGGGTTCGGAGCGGGAACTGAGCAGTTCTTC.

CDR3 nucleotide sequence: TGCACCAGCAGCCAAGGGAAGGAGTACTATGGCTACACCTTC. This gives the protein CTSSQGKEYYGYTF. This chain links TRBV1 with TRBJ1-2. TRBV1 is a listed pseudogene. This CDR3 has 14 residues.

J is TRBJ2-1 and V is TRBV7-9, with a tentative D call TRBD2 (5 bases). The length of the CDR3 is 11 residues. Germline V CDR1 and CDR2: SEHNR, FQNEAQ (reference sequence). V shed 3 bases and J shed 10 bases, with 7 bases lying between them. CDR3 sequence (DNA): TGTGCCAGCAGCTTTCCGGGAGAGCAGTTCTTC. It yields the protein CASSFPGEQFF.

The CDR3: CASRTSGGTDTQYF. In DNA, the CDR3 is TGTGCCAGCAGGACTAGCGGGGGAACAGATACGCAGTATTTT. The chain uses TRBV27 and TRBJ2-3; 12 bases line up with TRBD2. CDR3 length: 14 residues. Germline V CDR1 and CDR2: MNHEY, SMNVEV (reference sequence). The ends lost 6 bases at V and 3 bases at J; junction bases unmatched: 1.

The gene calls are TRBV9 and TRBJ1-3, with 8 bases identical to TRBD1. The CDR3 is made up of 15 amino acids. The V segment lost 7 bases and the J segment 5 bases; nucleotides outside the gene matches: 11. The germline V gene has CDR1 SGDLS and CDR2 YYNGEE. The CDR3 DNA is TGTGCCAGCCAAGGACAGGGCGGCATGAGAAACACCATATATTTT. This gives the protein CASQGQGGMRNTIYF.

The rearrangement uses TRBV29-1 and TRBJ2-3; no definite D call. This CDR3 has 13 amino acids. The germline CDR1 and CDR2 sequences are SQVTM and ANQGSEA. The V and J ends lost 3 bases and 2 bases respectively, with 9 bases between them. This CDR3 is CSVDETPTDTQYF. CDR3 nucleotides: TGCAGCGTTGATGAGACTCCCACAGATACGCAGTATTTT.

A single count supports this clone. V gene TRBV9 combines with J gene TRBJ1-6; tentative D call: TRBD1 (5 bases). V was pared by 1 base and J by 9 bases, with 11 bases between. CDR3 length: 14 residues. The V gene's germline CDR1 is SGDLS and CDR2 YYNGEE. CDR3 nucleotide sequence: TGTGCCAGCAGCGTAAGGGGATCTGGTTCACCCCTCCACTTT. It codes for CASSVRGSGSPLHF.

This clone was observed a single time. The genes are TRBV30 and TRBJ2-5; possibly TRBD2 for D (6 bases). The DNA matches TRBJ2-7 better at its end, which makes the J call doubtful. This CDR3 has 12 amino acids. Germline CDR1 reads GTSNPN; CDR2 reads SVGIG (reference sequence). The CDR3 region is CACGGDLYEQYF. CDR3 nucleotides: TGTGCCTGCGGCGGGGATCTCTACGAGCAGTACTTC.

The count of this clone is one. The V gene is TRBV19, the J gene TRBJ1-5, with D possibly matching TRBD1 (6 bases). From germline, CDR1 is LNHDA and CDR2 SQIVND (reference sequence). Trimming shortened V by 5 bases and J by 12 bases, and 14 bases separated the two germline ends. The CDR3 sequence is 12 residues long. In DNA form, the CDR3 reads TGTGCCAGTAGTCCCCTCCAGGGGCTCCAGCATTTT. It is translated as CASSPLQGLQHF.

CDR3 in amino acids: CASSEDRGRLETQYF. CDR3 sequence (DNA): TGTGCCAGCAGTGAAGACAGGGGGCGGCTGGAGACCCAGTACTTC. This chain uses TRBV25-1 with TRBJ2-5; 10 bases are a match to TRBD1. This CDR3 is built from 15 residues. V lost 2 bases, J lost 5 bases, and 5 bases stayed unmatched. CDR1 is MGHDK and CDR2 is SYGVNS in the germline V gene.

The chain is built from TRBV19 and TRBJ1-5, with 8 positions matching TRBD1. The CDR3 length is 16 residues. Germline trimming cut 6 bases from V and 7 bases from J; bases unmatched to any gene: 14. The germline CDR1 and CDR2 sequences are LNHDA and SQIVND (reference sequence). CDR3 in DNA: TGTGCCAGTAGGATCGCAGGGGGCCTAGGAAGCCAGCCCCAGCATTTT. The encoded protein is CASRIAGGLGSQPQHF.